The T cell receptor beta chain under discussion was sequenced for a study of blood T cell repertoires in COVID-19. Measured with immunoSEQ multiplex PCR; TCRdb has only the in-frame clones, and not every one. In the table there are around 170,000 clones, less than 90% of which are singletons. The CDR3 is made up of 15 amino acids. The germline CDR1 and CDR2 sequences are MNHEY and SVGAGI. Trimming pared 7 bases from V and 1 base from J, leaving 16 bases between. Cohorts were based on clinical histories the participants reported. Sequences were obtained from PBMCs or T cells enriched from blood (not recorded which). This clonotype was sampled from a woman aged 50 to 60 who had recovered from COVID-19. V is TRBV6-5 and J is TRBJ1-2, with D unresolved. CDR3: CASTQILSFNYGYTF. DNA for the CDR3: TGTGCCAGCACACAGATCCTTTCCTTTAACTATGGCTACACCTTC.